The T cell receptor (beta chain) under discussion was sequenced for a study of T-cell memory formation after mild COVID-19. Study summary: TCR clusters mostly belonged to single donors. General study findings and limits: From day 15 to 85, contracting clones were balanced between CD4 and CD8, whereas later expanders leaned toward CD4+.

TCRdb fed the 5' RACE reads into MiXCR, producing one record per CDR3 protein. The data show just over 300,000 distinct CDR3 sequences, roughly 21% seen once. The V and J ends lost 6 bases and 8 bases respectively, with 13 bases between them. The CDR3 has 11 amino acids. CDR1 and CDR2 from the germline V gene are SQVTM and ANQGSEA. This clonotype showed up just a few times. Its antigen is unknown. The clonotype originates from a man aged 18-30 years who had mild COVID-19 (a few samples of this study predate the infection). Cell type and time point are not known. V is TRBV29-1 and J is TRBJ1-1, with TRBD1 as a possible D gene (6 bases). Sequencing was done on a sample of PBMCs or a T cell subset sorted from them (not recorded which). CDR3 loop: CSVRGAGEAFF. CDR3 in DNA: TGCAGCGTGCGGGGGGCAGGCGAAGCTTTCTTT.